Detailed here is one TCR beta chain. Study processing details: Amplifying reference gene primers gave estimates of nucleated cell counts. Sequencing used immunoSEQ multiplex PCR; TCRdb keeps in-frame clones, though not all of them. The V and J calls and clone size come from that table; D and trimming were worked out from the DNA. The sample shows roughly 120,000 clones, 85% of them seen only once. CDR3 size: 20 residues. V was pared by 6 bases and J by 5 bases, with 26 bases of the junction left unmatched. The germline gives CDR1 MDHEN, CDR2 SYDVKM. This sample is part of a study of blood T cell repertoires in COVID-19. Whole-study context: Researchers got acute and convalescent COVID-19 samples from the United States, Italy and Spain. From T cells, B-cell-depleted T cells, or PBMCs came the material, which was cDNA or gDNA.

This TCR came from a human donor in a cohort sampled during active COVID-19. Source material: peripheral blood. The chain employs TRBV28 and TRBJ2-3, with 7 bases that match TRBD1. CDR3 residues: CASRAPLGQPIPQHGDTQYF. CDR3 sequence (DNA): TGTGCCAGCAGAGCGCCCTTGGGACAGCCTATTCCTCAGCATGGAGATACGCAGTATTTT.